Sequencing of this T cell receptor beta chain was carried out in a study of CD8+ T cells in alopecia areata. About the research overall: Patients remained on tofacitinib for 6 to 18 months and then went 6 months without it.

In the case of this clone: What it binds is unknown.

The CDR3 totals 13 residues. Germline values: CDR1 SGDLS, CDR2 YYNGEE. V dropped 0 bases and J dropped 5 bases, with 8 bases sitting between them. Lesional scalp tissue (obtained by punch biopsy) and peripheral blood were collected from alopecia areata patients. PBMCs provided sorted CD4+ and CD8+ T cells. Reverse transcribed after extraction, RNA yielded cDNA as the sequencing template. The table came from immunoSEQ multiplex PCR; TCRdb's copy has only in-frame clones and leaves some out. This table has under 250,000 clones, about three fifths appearing once. General study results and limits: Affected scalp, especially in alopecia totalis/universalis, had a higher clonality than normal scalp did.

The receptor comes from a human donor with alopecia areata. V gene TRBV9 combines with J gene TRBJ2-5; unclear D gene. The source was CD4+ T cells sorted from blood, collected at week 0. CDR3 residues: CASSVGLRETQYF. The DNA of the CDR3 is TGTGCCAGCAGCGTAGGGCTGCGGGAGACCCAGTACTTC.